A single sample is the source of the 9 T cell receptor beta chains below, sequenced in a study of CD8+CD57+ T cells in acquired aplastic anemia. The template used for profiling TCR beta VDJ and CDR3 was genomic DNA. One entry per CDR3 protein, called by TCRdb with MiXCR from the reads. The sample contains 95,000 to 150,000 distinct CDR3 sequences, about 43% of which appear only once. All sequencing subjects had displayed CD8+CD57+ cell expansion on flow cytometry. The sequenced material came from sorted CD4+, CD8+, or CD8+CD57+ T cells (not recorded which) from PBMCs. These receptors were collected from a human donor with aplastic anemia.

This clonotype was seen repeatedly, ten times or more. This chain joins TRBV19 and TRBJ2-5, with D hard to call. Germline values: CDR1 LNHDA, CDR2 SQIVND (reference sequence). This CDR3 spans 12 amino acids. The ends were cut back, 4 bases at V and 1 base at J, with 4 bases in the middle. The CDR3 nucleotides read TGTGCCAGTAGTAAGGCCCAAGAGACCCAGTACTTC. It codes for CASSKAQETQYF.

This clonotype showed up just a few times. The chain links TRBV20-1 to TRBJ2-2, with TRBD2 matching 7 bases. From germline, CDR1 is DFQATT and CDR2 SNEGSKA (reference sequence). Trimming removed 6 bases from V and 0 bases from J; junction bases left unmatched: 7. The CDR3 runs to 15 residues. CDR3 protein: CSARKRGANTGELFF. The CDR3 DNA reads TGCAGTGCAAGAAAGCGGGGAGCGAACACCGGGGAGCTGTTTTTT.

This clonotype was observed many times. CDR3 sequence: CSAVGNTEAFF. CDR3 nucleotide sequence: TGCAGTGCGGTCGGGAACACTGAAGCTTTCTTT. J is TRBJ1-1 and V is TRBV20-1; D gene ambiguous. The CDR3 sequence is 11 residues long. Germline loops: CDR1 DFQATT, CDR2 SNEGSKA (reference sequence). The ends were cut back, 6 bases at V and 1 base at J, with 6 bases in the middle.

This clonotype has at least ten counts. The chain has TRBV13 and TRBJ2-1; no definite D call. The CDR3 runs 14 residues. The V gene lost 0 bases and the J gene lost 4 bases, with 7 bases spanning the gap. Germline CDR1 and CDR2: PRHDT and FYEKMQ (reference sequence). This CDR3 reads CASSLGTAYNEQFF. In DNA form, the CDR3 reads TGTGCCAGCAGCTTAGGGACCGCATACAATGAGCAGTTCTTC.

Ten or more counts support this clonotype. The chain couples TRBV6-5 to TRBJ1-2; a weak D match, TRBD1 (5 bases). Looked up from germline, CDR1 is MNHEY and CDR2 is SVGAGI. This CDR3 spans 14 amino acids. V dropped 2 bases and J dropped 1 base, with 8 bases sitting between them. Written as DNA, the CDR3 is TGTGCCAGCAGTTACAGGGGCAATAACTATGGCTACACCTTC. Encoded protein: CASSYRGNNYGYTF.

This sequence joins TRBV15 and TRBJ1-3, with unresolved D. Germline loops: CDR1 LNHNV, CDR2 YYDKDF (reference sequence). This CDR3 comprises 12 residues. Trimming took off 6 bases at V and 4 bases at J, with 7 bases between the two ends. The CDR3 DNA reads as TGTGCCACCAGTTCGACAGGAAACACCATATATTTT. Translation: CATSSTGNTIYF.

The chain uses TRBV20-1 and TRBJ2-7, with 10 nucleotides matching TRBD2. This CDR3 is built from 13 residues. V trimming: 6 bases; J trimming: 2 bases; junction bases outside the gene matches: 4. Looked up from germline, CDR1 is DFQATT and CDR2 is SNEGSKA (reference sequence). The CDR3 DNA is TGCAGTGCGCTCAGCGGGGGGGCCTACGAGCAGTACTTC. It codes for CSALSGGAYEQYF.

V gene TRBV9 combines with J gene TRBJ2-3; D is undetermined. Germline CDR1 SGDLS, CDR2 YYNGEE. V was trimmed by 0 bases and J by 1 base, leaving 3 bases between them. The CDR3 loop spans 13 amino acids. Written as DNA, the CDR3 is TGTGCCAGCAGCGTAGAAGGCACAGATACGCAGTATTTT. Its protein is CASSVEGTDTQYF.

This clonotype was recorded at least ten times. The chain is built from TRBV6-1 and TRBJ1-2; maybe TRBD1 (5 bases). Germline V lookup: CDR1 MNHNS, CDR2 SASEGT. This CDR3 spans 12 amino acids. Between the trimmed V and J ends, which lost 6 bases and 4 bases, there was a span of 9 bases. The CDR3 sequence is CASRTVGYGYTF. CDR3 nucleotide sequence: TGTGCCAGCAGGACAGTGGGCTATGGCTACACCTTC.